The clone carrying this TCR beta chain was observed once. Its antigen is not known. Repertoires were generated with immunoSEQ multiplex PCR, while TCRdb's copy carries only in-frame clones and drops some. The sample includes 1.5 million to 1.9 million clones, under 99% of them seen just once. This specimen belongs to a study of shared clonotypes between healthy human individuals. Points from the study as a whole: Estimated clonotype richness was generally higher in naive than memory subsets.

Germline V CDR1 and CDR2: SGHNT, YENEEA. The CDR3 consists of 13 residues. V dropped 6 bases and J dropped 1 base, with 9 bases sitting between them. Sequencing input: naive CD4+ T cells sorted from blood. The subset was: CD45RA+ positively selected. The V and J genes are TRBV11-3 and TRBJ1-1; no definite D call. The receptor was derived from a man aged 30-40 years in good health. The CDR3 DNA follows: TGTGCCAGCAGTATGAGAGGGAACACTGAAGCTTTCTTT. This gives the protein CASSMRGNTEAFF.